This is a list of T cell receptor beta chains from one sample in a study of T-cell memory formation after mild COVID-19. Each CDR3 protein gets one entry after TCRdb re-called the 5' RACE reads with MiXCR. Seen here are roughly 110,000 distinct CDR3 sequences, 13% to 15% observed once, and the top ten hold about 39%. The sequenced sample consisted of PBMCs or a T cell subset sorted from them (not recorded which). The receptors shown here come from a young man who had mild COVID-19 (a few samples of this study predate the infection). Cell type and time point are not known. Both conserved end residues are part of each CDR3. A D gene is named only where the DNA matches it firmly. The listing skips clone size in some rows; elsewhere it reads once, few, many or a size class.

D: .
V: TRBV11-2
size: .
J: TRBJ2-1
DNA: TGTGCCAGCAGCTTGGGGACCGCAAGTGGCAATGAGCAGTTCTTC
CDR3: CASSLGTASGNEQFF

D: .
V: TRBV7-2
size: .
J: TRBJ2-7
DNA: TGTGCCAGCAGCTTTTACGCCTCCTACGAGCAGTACTTC
CDR3: CASSFYASYEQYF

D: .
V: TRBV9
size: many
J: TRBJ2-1
DNA: TGTGCCAGCAGCGTAGGGGGGGAACCCTATGAGCAGTTCTTC
CDR3: CASSVGGEPYEQFF

D: .
V: TRBV9
size: .
J: TRBJ1-2
DNA: TGTGCCAGCAACCTAGCTCCGCAGGGAAACTATGGCTACACCTTC
CDR3: CASNLAPQGNYGYTF

D: .
V: TRBV7-9
size: .
J: TRBJ2-7
DNA: TGTGCCAGCAGCTTCACTACGGAGGGCTCCTACGAGCAGTACTTC
CDR3: CASSFTTEGSYEQYF

D: .
V: TRBV25-1
size: .
J: TRBJ1-2
DNA: TGTGCCAGCAGTGAATTTCAGGACCGAAACTATGGCTACACCTTC
CDR3: CASSEFQDRNYGYTF

D: TRBD2
V: TRBV20-1
size: many
J: TRBJ2-1
DNA: TGCAGTGCCACCAGACTAGCGGGGGGAGACAATGAGCAGTTCTTC
CDR3: CSATRLAGGDNEQFF

D: .
V: TRBV6-5
size: .
J: TRBJ1-1
DNA: TGTGCCAGCAGTTATGGAGGGTTAAGTGCAGCTTTCTTT
CDR3: CASSYGGLSAAFF

D: TRBD1
V: TRBV29-1
size: .
J: TRBJ2-5
DNA: TGCAGTGGGACAGGGCGTCAAGAGACCCAGTACTTC
CDR3: CSGTGRQETQYF

D: .
V: TRBV10-2
size: few
J: TRBJ2-3
DNA: TGCGCCAGCCTTCTACCCGGCACAGATACGCAGTATTTT
CDR3: CASLLPGTDTQYF

D: TRBD1
V: TRBV24-1
size: few
J: TRBJ1-2
DNA: TGTGCCACCAGTGACCCTCGGGGACAGGGTTTCTATGGCTACACCTTC
CDR3: CATSDPRGQGFYGYTF

D: .
V: TRBV20-1
size: .
J: TRBJ1-1
DNA: TGCAGTGCCCTATGGGTCACTGAAGCTTTCTTT
CDR3: CSALWVTEAFF

D: .
V: TRBV11-2
size: few
J: TRBJ1-3
DNA: TGTGCCAGCAGCTTAGCCGCTTTTGGTCTTGGAAACACCATATATTTT
CDR3: CASSLAAFGLGNTIYF

D: .
V: TRBV12-5
size: .
J: TRBJ2-1
DNA: TGTGCTAGTGGTTTTAGTCCGGGTGAGCAGTTCTTC
CDR3: CASGFSPGEQFF

D: TRBD1
V: TRBV7-2
size: .
J: TRBJ1-1
DNA: TGTGCCAGCAGCTTAGACAGGGGATTTGTATTCGCTGAAGCTTTCTTT
CDR3: CASSLDRGFVFAEAFF

D: .
V: TRBV15
size: few
J: TRBJ1-2
DNA: TGTGCCACCAGCAGGGAGGTGGGGCTGGTTGGCTACACCTTC
CDR3: CATSREVGLVGYTF

D: .
V: TRBV4-1
size: few
J: TRBJ1-1
DNA: TGCGCCAGCAGGGGGGCAGCGAACACTGAAGCTTTCTTT
CDR3: CASRGAANTEAFF

D: .
V: TRBV3-1
size: .
J: TRBJ2-5
DNA: TGTGCCAGCAGCCCGCCTAGCGTACAAGAGACCCAGTACTTC
CDR3: CASSPPSVQETQYF

D: .
V: TRBV3-1
size: few
J: TRBJ2-2
DNA: TGTGCCAGCAGCCAAGTTGAGGCGCTGCCCACCGGGGAGCTGTTTTTT
CDR3: CASSQVEALPTGELFF

D: .
V: TRBV30
size: few
J: TRBJ1-1
DNA: TGTGCCTGGGACAGAGAGGGCACTGAAGCTTTCTTT
CDR3: CAWDREGTEAFF

D: .
V: TRBV9
size: few
J: TRBJ2-1
DNA: TGTGCCAGCAGCGTAGAAGTAGACAATGAGCAGTTCTTC
CDR3: CASSVEVDNEQFF

D: .
V: TRBV19
size: few
J: TRBJ1-5
DNA: TGTGCCAGTCAAGGACCCTCCCCCGTGCAGCCCCAGCATTTT
CDR3: CASQGPSPVQPQHF

D: .
V: TRBV27
size: many
J: TRBJ2-5
DNA: TGTGCCAGCAGTTTAGATTGGGGAGAGACCCAGTACTTC
CDR3: CASSLDWGETQYF

D: .
V: TRBV6-2/TRBV6-3
size: few
J: TRBJ1-5
DNA: TGTGCCAGCAGTTACAACACCCGGGGTACGAGCAATCAGCCCCAGCATTTT
CDR3: CASSYNTRGTSNQPQHF

D: .
V: TRBV11-1
size: .
J: TRBJ2-1
DNA: TGTGCCAGCAGCTTGGCGCAGGGTGCGGGTGAGCAGTTCTTC
CDR3: CASSLAQGAGEQFF

D: .
V: TRBV7-8
size: few
J: TRBJ2-5
DNA: TGTGCCAGCAGCCGAAATAAAGACAGCCGGGGGAAAGAGACCCAGTACTTC
CDR3: CASSRNKDSRGKETQYF

D: .
V: TRBV6-2/TRBV6-3
size: .
J: TRBJ2-2
DNA: TGTGCCAGCAGGGATAGCCCCGCCGGGGAGCTGTTTTTT
CDR3: CASRDSPAGELFF

D: .
V: TRBV12-3/TRBV12-4
size: many
J: TRBJ2-5
DNA: TGTGCCAGCAGTCCCCGGGGTTCCCAAGAGACCCAGTACTTC
CDR3: CASSPRGSQETQYF

D: .
V: TRBV4-1
size: few
J: TRBJ1-4
DNA: TGCGCCAGCAGCCCCCAGACAGGAATAAATGAAAAACTGTTTTTT
CDR3: CASSPQTGINEKLFF

D: TRBD1
V: TRBV4-1
size: few
J: TRBJ1-2
DNA: TGCGCCAGCAGCCAAGAGGGACAGGTCATCTATGGCTACACCTTC
CDR3: CASSQEGQVIYGYTF

D: .
V: TRBV20-1
size: .
J: TRBJ2-5
DNA: TGCAGTGCTCGGCTCAGCCAGTCCCAAGAGACCCAGTACTTC
CDR3: CSARLSQSQETQYF

D: TRBD1
V: TRBV7-2
size: .
J: TRBJ1-5
DNA: TGTGCCAGCAGCGGGACAGGCAACAATCAGCCCCAGCATTTT
CDR3: CASSGTGNNQPQHF

D: .
V: TRBV4-1
size: many
J: TRBJ2-3
DNA: TGCGCCAGCAGCCAAGGGAGGCAGGGTGGGGTCGATACGCAGTATTTT
CDR3: CASSQGRQGGVDTQYF

D: .
V: TRBV19
size: .
J: TRBJ1-4
DNA: TGTGCCAGTAGTATAGTCGGAGCCACTAATGAAAAACTGTTTTTT
CDR3: CASSIVGATNEKLFF

D: TRBD1
V: TRBV29-1
size: .
J: TRBJ2-1
DNA: TGCAGCGTTGAAGACCCCGGGACAGGGGAAGAAAATGAGCAGTTCTTC
CDR3: CSVEDPGTGEENEQFF

D: TRBD2
V: TRBV12-3/TRBV12-4
size: .
J: TRBJ2-1
DNA: TGTGCCAGCAACCGCGGGGGTTCCTACAATGAGCAGTTCTTC
CDR3: CASNRGGSYNEQFF

D: .
V: TRBV20-1
size: few
J: TRBJ1-6
DNA: TGCAGTGCTAGGAGGAAAACCTATAATTCACCCCTCCACTTT
CDR3: CSARRKTYNSPLHF

D: .
V: TRBV29-1
size: .
J: TRBJ1-1
DNA: TGCAGCGTAAGACAGATTGAAGCTTTCTTT
CDR3: CSVRQIEAFF

D: .
V: TRBV24-1
size: .
J: TRBJ2-4
DNA: TGTGCCACCCCCGCAGAAACCAAAAACATTCAGTACTTC
CDR3: CATPAETKNIQYF

D: TRBD2
V: TRBV6-1
size: few
J: TRBJ2-2
DNA: TGTGCCAGCGGGGCCCGGGAGGCCGGGGAGCTGTTTTTT
CDR3: CASGAREAGELFF

D: .
V: TRBV5-6
size: .
J: TRBJ2-6
DNA: TGTGCCAGCAGCGGATACGAACGAAACTCTGGGGCCAACGTCCTGACTTTC
CDR3: CASSGYERNSGANVLTF

D: .
V: TRBV12-3/TRBV12-4
size: .
J: TRBJ1-1
DNA: TGTGCCAGCAGTTTTCCGGTATCAGTGGGCGCGAATGAAGCTTTCTTT
CDR3: CASSFPVSVGANEAFF

D: .
V: TRBV6-6
size: few
J: TRBJ2-5
DNA: TGTGCCAGCAACCCCGACACGTACCAAGAGACCCAGTACTTC
CDR3: CASNPDTYQETQYF

D: TRBD2
V: TRBV6-2/TRBV6-3
size: .
J: TRBJ2-1
DNA: TGTGCCAGCAGTTACGACGGGGGGTTCGAGTTCTTC
CDR3: CASSYDGGFEFF

D: .
V: TRBV3-1
size: few
J: TRBJ2-6
DNA: TGTGCCAGCAGCCCAAACTCTGGGGCCAACGTCCTGACTTTC
CDR3: CASSPNSGANVLTF

D: .
V: TRBV23-1
size: .
J: TRBJ2-3
DNA: TGCGCCAGCAGTCGGAATGGCGGGCGGCTGACTAGCACAGATACGCAGTATTTT
CDR3: CASSRNGGRLTSTDTQYF

D: .
V: TRBV9
size: .
J: TRBJ2-1
DNA: TGTGCCAGCAGCGTAGGCCGGGGTTCTGAGCAGTTCTTC
CDR3: CASSVGRGSEQFF